This T cell receptor beta chain was obtained from a study of a mutant IDH1 vaccine in newly diagnosed glioma. This CDR3 has 13 amino acids. V was clipped by 2 bases and J by 6 bases, with 11 bases between them. Germline assignment: CDR1 SGHRS and CDR2 YFSETQ. Time point indicated: week 11, during vaccination. Doses of 300 ug of mutant IDH1 20-mer peptide were given with topical imiquimod. Concerning this clone itself: Its antigen is undetermined.

Assay used: immunoSEQ multiplex PCR; TCRdb lists only in-frame clones, some missing. The sample contains 50,000 to 65,000 clones, about 81% of which appear only once. This sequence originates from a woman aged 45 to 65 with glioma. The material was PBMCs, obtained from a glioma patient whose treatment included an IDH1 peptide vaccine. The chain recombines TRBV5-1 with TRBJ1-1; D unclear. In DNA form, the CDR3 reads TGCGCCAGCAGCTTCGGAGGGCTGCCTGAAGCTTTCTTT. Translated, it gives CASSFGGLPEAFF.